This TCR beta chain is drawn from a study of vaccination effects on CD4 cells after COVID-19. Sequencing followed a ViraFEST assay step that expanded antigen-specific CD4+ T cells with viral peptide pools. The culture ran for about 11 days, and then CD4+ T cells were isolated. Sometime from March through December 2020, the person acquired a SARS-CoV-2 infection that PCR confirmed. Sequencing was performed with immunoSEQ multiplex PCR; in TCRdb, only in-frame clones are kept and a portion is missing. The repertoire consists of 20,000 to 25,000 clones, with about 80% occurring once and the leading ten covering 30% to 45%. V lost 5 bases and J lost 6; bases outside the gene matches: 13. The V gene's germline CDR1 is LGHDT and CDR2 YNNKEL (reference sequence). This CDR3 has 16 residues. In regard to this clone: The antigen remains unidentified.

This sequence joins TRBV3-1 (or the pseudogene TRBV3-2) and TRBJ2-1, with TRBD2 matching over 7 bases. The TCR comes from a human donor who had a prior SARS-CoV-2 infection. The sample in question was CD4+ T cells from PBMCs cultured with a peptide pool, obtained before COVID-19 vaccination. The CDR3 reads CASSVLASSNANEQFF. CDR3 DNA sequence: TGTGCCAGCAGCGTACTAGCGTCTTCGAACGCCAATGAGCAGTTCTTC.